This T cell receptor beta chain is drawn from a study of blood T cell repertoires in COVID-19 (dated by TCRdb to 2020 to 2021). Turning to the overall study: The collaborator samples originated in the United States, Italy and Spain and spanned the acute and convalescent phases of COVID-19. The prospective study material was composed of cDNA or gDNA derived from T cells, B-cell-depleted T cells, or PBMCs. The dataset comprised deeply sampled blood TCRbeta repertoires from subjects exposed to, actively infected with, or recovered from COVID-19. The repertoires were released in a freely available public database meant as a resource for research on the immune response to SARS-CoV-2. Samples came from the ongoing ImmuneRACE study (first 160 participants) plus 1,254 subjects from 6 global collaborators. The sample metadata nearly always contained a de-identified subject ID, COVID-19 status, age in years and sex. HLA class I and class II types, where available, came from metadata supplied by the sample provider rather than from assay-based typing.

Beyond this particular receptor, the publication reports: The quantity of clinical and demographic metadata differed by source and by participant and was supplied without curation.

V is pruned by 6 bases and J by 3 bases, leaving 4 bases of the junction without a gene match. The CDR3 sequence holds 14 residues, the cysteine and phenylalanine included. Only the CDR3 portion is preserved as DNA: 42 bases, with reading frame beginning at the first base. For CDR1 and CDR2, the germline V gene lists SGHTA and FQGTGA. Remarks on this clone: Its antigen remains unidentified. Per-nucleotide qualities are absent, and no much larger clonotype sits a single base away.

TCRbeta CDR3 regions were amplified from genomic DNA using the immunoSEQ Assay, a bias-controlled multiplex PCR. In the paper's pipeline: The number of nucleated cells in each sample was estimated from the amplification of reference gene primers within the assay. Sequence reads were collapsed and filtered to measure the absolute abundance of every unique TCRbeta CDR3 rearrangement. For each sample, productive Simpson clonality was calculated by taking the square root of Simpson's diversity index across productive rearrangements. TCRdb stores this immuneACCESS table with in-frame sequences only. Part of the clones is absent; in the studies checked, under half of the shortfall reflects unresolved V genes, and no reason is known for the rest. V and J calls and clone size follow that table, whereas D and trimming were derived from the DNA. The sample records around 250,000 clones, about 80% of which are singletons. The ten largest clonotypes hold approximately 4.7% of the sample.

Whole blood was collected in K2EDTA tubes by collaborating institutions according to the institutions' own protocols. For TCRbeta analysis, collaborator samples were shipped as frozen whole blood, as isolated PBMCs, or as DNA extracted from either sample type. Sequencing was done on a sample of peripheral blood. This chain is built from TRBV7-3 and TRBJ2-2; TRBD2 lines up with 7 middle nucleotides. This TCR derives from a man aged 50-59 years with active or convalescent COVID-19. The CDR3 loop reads CASRVAGDTGELFF. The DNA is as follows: TGTGCCAGCAGGGTTGCGGGGGACACCGGGGAGCTGTTTTTT.